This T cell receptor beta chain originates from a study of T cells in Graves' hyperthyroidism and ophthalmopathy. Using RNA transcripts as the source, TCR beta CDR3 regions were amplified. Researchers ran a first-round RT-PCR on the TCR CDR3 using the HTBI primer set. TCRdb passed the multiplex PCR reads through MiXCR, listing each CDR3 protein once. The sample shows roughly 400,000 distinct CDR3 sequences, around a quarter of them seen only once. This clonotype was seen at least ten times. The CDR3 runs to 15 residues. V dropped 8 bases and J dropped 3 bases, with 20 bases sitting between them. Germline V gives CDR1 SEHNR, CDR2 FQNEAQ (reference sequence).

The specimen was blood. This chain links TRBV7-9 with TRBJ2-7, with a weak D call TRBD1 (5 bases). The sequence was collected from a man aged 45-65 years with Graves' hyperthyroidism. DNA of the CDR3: TGTGCCAGCGTGGGGTCTGGGGCTGATGGCTACGAGCAGTACTTC. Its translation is CASVGSGADGYEQYF.